A selection of T cell receptor beta chains follows, all from one sample in a study of PD-L1 blockade in urothelial cancer. Profiled with immunoSEQ multiplex PCR; TCRdb holds only in-frame clones, not every one. Of fewer than 65,000 clones in the sample, approximately 78% were seen once. The material was PBMCs, obtained around atezolizumab (anti-PD-L1) treatment. The receptors originated from a man in his 70s with urothelial cancer. Each CDR3 is given with its conserved first and last residue. A D gene is named only where the DNA matches it firmly. Size is omitted from some rows. Given values are once, few, many or a class for expanded clones.

V gene	clone size	J gene	D gene	CDR3 DNA	CDR3 protein
TRBV29-1	.	TRBJ1-5	.	TGCGCGGCTGGAGCAGGGCTGCAGCCCCAGCATTTT	CAAGAGLQPQHF
TRBV19	.	TRBJ2-3	.	TGTGCCAGTAGTAGCCCTAGGGGATCAACAGATACGCAGTATTTT	CASSSPRGSTDTQYF
TRBV18	once	TRBJ2-3	.	TGTGCCAGCTCACCATCTCTAGCCCCGGATACGCAGTATTTT	CASSPSLAPDTQYF
TRBV7-3	few	TRBJ1-5	.	TGTGCCAGCGCGCGTGACAGTCCTAGCAATCAGCCCCAGCATTTT	CASARDSPSNQPQHF
TRBV7-9	.	TRBJ1-5	.	TGTGCCAGCAGCTTAAGGGGAAGCGGGGATCAGCCCCAGCATTTT	CASSLRGSGDQPQHF
TRBV6-5	once	TRBJ1-2	.	TGTGCCAGCAGTTACTCCAACGAGGGCTATGGCTACACCTTC	CASSYSNEGYGYTF
TRBV7-2	once	TRBJ2-1	.	TGTGCCAGCAGCCCCCCGGGATCTGACTACAATGAGCAGTTCTTC	CASSPPGSDYNEQFF
TRBV5-1	.	TRBJ2-1	TRBD1	TGCGCCAGCAGCTTGGCGGGACAGGGGGTCAATGAGCAGTTCTTC	CASSLAGQGVNEQFF
TRBV18	once	TRBJ2-7	TRBD1	TGTGCCAGCTCACCGAACCGGGACAGCGTATACGAGCAGTACTTC	CASSPNRDSVYEQYF
TRBV28	.	TRBJ1-2	.	TGTGCCAGCAGGAACCCCCCGTGGAGGGTCTATGGCTACACCTTC	CASRNPPWRVYGYTF
TRBV7-2	.	TRBJ1-5	TRBD1	TGTGCCAGCAGCGCGCGACAGGGCCTTAATCAGCCCCAGCATTTT	CASSARQGLNQPQHF
TRBV5-1	.	TRBJ1-2	.	TGCGCCAGCAGCGAATCAGGGGAGTATGGCTACACCTTC	CASSESGEYGYTF
TRBV11-2	.	TRBJ2-6	.	TGTGCCAGCAGCCCCCGCCAGGGAAGGGCTGGGGCCAACGTCCTGACTTTC	CASSPRQGRAGANVLTF
TRBV5-1	.	TRBJ2-3	TRBD2	TGCGCCAGCGCCTTGCGGGAGCTAGATACGCAGTATTTT	CASALRELDTQYF
TRBV9	.	TRBJ2-7	TRBD1	TGTGCCAGCAGCGAGCGAGACAGGGAAGGTCTCTACGAGCAGTACTTC	CASSERDREGLYEQYF
TRBV5-1	once	TRBJ1-3	.	TGCGCCAGCAGCTTGGGGCCCACCTCTGGAAACACCATATATTTT	CASSLGPTSGNTIYF
TRBV7-9	.	TRBJ1-2	TRBD1	TGTGCCGGCGGACAGGGAGTCTATCGCGGCTACACCTTC	CAGGQGVYRGYTF
TRBV29-1	.	TRBJ1-1	TRBD1	TGCAGCGTTCGACAGGGGAACACTGAAGCTTTCTTT	CSVRQGNTEAFF
TRBV6-6	.	TRBJ2-7	.	TGTGCCAGCAGTCAACTAGTAACCTACGAGCAGTACTTC	CASSQLVTYEQYF
TRBV11-3	.	TRBJ2-5	TRBD2	TGTGCCAGCAGAACCGGGACTAGCGGCCAAGAGACCCAGTACTTC	CASRTGTSGQETQYF
TRBV30	.	TRBJ1-3	.	TGTGCCTGGAGTCGAGAAGACAGGTCTGGAAACACCATATATTTT	CAWSREDRSGNTIYF
TRBV18	.	TRBJ2-4	.	TGTGCCAGCTCACCGGTTCGCAGGGCAGGGAACATTCAGTACTTC	CASSPVRRAGNIQYF
TRBV5-4	.	TRBJ2-3	TRBD2	TGTGCCAGCAGAGGTAGCGGGCACCTCACAGATACGCAGTATTTT	CASRGSGHLTDTQYF
TRBV19	.	TRBJ1-1	.	TGTGCCAGTAGTATTCCCTTTGCAGGGATGAACACTGAAGCTTTCTTT	CASSIPFAGMNTEAFF
TRBV28	.	TRBJ2-3	.	TGTGCCAGCAGCCCGCCTAGTCTAGCGTTCACAGATACGCAGTATTTT	CASSPPSLAFTDTQYF
TRBV29-1	.	TRBJ2-1	TRBD1	TGCAGCGGTGGACAGGTTGGTAATGAGCAGTTCTTC	CSGGQVGNEQFF
TRBV7-9	.	TRBJ1-1	.	TGTGCCAGCAGCTTAATCGGGAACACTGAAGCTTTCTTT	CASSLIGNTEAFF
TRBV5-1	.	TRBJ1-1	TRBD1	TGCGCCAGCAGCTTGGAGTGGACAGGGGGCATAGGGACTGAAGCTTTCTTT	CASSLEWTGGIGTEAFF
TRBV6-5	medium-sized	TRBJ1-5	.	TGTGCCAGCAGTTACGGCGCAGGGTCATTGCCCCAGCATTTT	CASSYGAGSLPQHF
TRBV11-3	once	TRBJ2-7	TRBD1	TGTGCCAGCAGCTCCCCGGGACAGTACGAGCAGTACTTC	CASSSPGQYEQYF
TRBV28	.	TRBJ2-7	TRBD1	TGTGCCAGCAGTCCGACCGGGACAGGCTCCTACGAGCAGTACTTC	CASSPTGTGSYEQYF
TRBV4-1	.	TRBJ2-6	TRBD1	TGCGCCAGCAGCCAAGTCGAGGGGGCGGCCGGGGCCAACGTCCTGACTTTC	CASSQVEGAAGANVLTF
TRBV2	once	TRBJ2-7	.	TGTGCCAGCAAACCGGGTTTCTACGAGCAGTACTTC	CASKPGFYEQYF
TRBV28	.	TRBJ2-7	.	TGTGCCAGCGGTTTACAGGATTCCTACGAGCAGTACTTC	CASGLQDSYEQYF
TRBV2	.	TRBJ1-4	.	TGTGCCAGTCATATCGCCGCGGCTAATGAAAAACTGTTTTTT	CASHIAAANEKLFF
TRBV7-3	once	TRBJ2-3	.	TGTGCCAGCAGCGGCCCGGGTTCAGATACGCAGTATTTT	CASSGPGSDTQYF
TRBV27	.	TRBJ1-5	.	TGTGCCACATCTCGGGACTCCTTTGCAGACCAGCCCCAGCATTTT	CATSRDSFADQPQHF
TRBV13	.	TRBJ1-1	.	TGTGCCAGCAGCCCCTTAGGGGGCACTGAAGCTTTCTTT	CASSPLGGTEAFF
TRBV5-6	.	TRBJ1-5	.	TGTGCCAGCAGCTTCCGGGCGGGCAGCAATCAGCCCCAGCATTTT	CASSFRAGSNQPQHF
TRBV7-2	.	TRBJ2-5	TRBD1	TGTGCCAGCAGCTCCACGCCCGGGACAGCCCCATCGGCCCAGTACTTC	CASSSTPGTAPSAQYF
TRBV7-8	.	TRBJ1-5	.	TGTGCCAGCAGCTTAGACGGGTTCCAGCCCCAGCATTTT	CASSLDGFQPQHF
TRBV2	few	TRBJ1-1	.	TGTGCCAGCAGTGAAGAGGGAGCGGATGAAGCTTTCTTT	CASSEEGADEAFF
TRBV2	.	TRBJ2-1	.	TGTGCCAGCAGTGACCAGGGTTACAATGAGCAGTTCTTC	CASSDQGYNEQFF
TRBV9	.	TRBJ2-7	TRBD1	TGTGCCAGCAGCCCCGACAGGGGAAGCTCCTACGAGCAGTACTTC	CASSPDRGSSYEQYF
TRBV11-3	.	TRBJ1-4	.	TGTGCCAGCACTCAAGACAGAGATGAAAAACTGTTTTTT	CASTQDRDEKLFF
TRBV5-5	once	TRBJ2-5	.	TGTGCCAGCAGCTTGTGGTTAGAGGGCCCAAACGTAGAGACCCAGTACTTC	CASSLWLEGPNVETQYF
TRBV5-1	.	TRBJ1-4	TRBD1	TGCGCCAGCAGCTTCGGGACAGACCTTCCCGCTAATGAAAAACTGTTTTTT	CASSFGTDLPANEKLFF